The subject of this entry is one T cell receptor (beta chain). The target antigen is unknown. Trimming shortened V by 7 bases and J by 11 bases, and 14 bases separated the two germline ends. The CDR3 runs to 11 residues. Germline V gene lookup returns CDR1 MNHNY and CDR2 SVGAGI (reference sequence). The data stem from a study of cytomegalovirus exposure and HLA in healthy donors. Primers: 60 Vbeta forward and 13 Jbeta reverse. Using immunoSEQ multiplex PCR, the repertoire was profiled, and TCRdb retains in-frame clones only, with some absent. The profile shows fewer than 200,000 clones, roughly 81% of them singletons. Findings and limits, study-wide: The study put some 150 TCR beta chains on its list as cytomegalovirus-associated.

J is TRBJ2-5 and V is TRBV6-6, with D maybe TRBD2 (6 bases). Sequencing was carried out using PBMCs. The clonotype was recovered from a woman between 18 and 29 years old in good health and CMV-seropositive. The DNA of the CDR3 is TGTGCCAGCATCGCGGCGGGGAGTCAGTACTTC. Translated, it gives CASIAAGSQYF.